This T cell receptor beta chain is from a study of blood T cell repertoires in COVID-19. Study-wide background: The United States, Italy and Spain were the sources of the acute and convalescent COVID-19 samples. In each case, the material was cDNA or gDNA derived from T cells, B-cell-depleted T cells, or PBMCs.

As originally analysed: Nucleated cell number was recorded as an estimate derived from reference gene primer amplification. The data were produced by immunoSEQ multiplex PCR, yet TCRdb's version contains in-frame clones alone and is incomplete. V and J calls and clone size are as listed in that table; D and trimming were resolved from the DNA. The table includes about 190,000 clones, around 80% detected once. The sequencing sample was made of peripheral blood. This clonotype was sampled from a man aged 25 to 40 with active or convalescent COVID-19.

CDR3 region: CASSLTGGPYNEQFF. As DNA, the CDR3 is TGCGCCAGCAGCCTGACAGGGGGCCCCTACAATGAGCAGTTCTTC. The V gene is TRBV4-1, the J gene TRBJ2-1; TRBD1 matches 10 bases. Germline V CDR1 and CDR2: MGHRA, YSYEKL. The CDR3 sequence is 15 residues long. Germline trimming cut 4 bases from V and 2 bases from J; bases unmatched to any gene: 2.